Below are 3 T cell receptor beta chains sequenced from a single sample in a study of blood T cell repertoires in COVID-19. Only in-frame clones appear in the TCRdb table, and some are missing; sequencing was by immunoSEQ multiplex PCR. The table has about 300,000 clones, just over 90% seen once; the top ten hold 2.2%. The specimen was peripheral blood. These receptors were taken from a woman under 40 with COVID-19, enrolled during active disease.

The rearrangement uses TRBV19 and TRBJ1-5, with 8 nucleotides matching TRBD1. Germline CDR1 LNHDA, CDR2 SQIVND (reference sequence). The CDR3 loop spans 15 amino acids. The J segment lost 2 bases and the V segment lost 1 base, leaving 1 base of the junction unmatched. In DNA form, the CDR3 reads TGTGCCAGTAGTATAGTACAGGGGGGCAATCAGCCCCAGCATTTT. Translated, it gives CASSIVQGGNQPQHF. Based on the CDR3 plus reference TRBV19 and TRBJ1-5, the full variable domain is DGGITQSPKYLFRKEGQNVTLSCEQNLNHDAMYWYRQDPGQGLRLIYYSQIVNDFQKGDIAEGYSVSREKKESFPLTVTSAQKNPTAFYLCASSIVQGGNQPQHFGDGTRLSIL.

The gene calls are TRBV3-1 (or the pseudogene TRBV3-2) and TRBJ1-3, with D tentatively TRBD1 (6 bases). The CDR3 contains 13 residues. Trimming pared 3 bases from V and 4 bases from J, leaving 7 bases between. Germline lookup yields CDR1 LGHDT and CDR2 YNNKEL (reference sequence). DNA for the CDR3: TGTGCCAGCAGCCAGCAGGGGGGAAACACCATATATTTT. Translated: CASSQQGGNTIYF.

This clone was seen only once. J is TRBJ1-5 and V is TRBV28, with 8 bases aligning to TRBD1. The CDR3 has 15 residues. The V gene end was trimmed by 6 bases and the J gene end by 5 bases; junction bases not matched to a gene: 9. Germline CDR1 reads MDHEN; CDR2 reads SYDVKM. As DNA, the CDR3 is TGTGCCAGCAGCCCCCTGGACAGGGATGATCAGCCCCAGCATTTT. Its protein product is CASSPLDRDDQPQHF.